The 25 T cell receptor beta chains reported below all come from one sample, sequenced in a study of shared clonotypes between healthy human individuals. The assay was immunoSEQ multiplex PCR, and TCRdb's table has in-frame clones only and misses some. The sample gives 400,000 to 600,000 clones, about 96% of which show up once; under 0.065% is in the top ten. Sequencing used naive CD4+ T cells sorted from blood. Subset described: CD45RA+ positively selected. The receptors were gathered from a woman under 40 in good health.

This rearrangement joins TRBV21-1 to TRBJ2-2; TRBD1 was called by the table and not checked on the DNA. TRBV21-1 is designated a pseudogene. This CDR3 contains 16 residues. For the CDR3, the DNA is TGTGCCAGCACCCTAGACAGGGTAGCGAACACCGGGGAGCTGTTTTTT. Translation: CASTLDRVANTGELFF.

The chain couples TRBV7-2 to TRBJ1-2, with 9 bases identical to TRBD1. J gave up 8 bases and V 5 bases, and 6 bases lay outside the gene matches. Germline V gene sequence: CDR1 SGHTA, CDR2 FQGNSA. This CDR3 comprises 13 residues. In DNA form, the CDR3 reads TGTGCCAGCAGCGACGGGACAGGGAACGGCTACACCTTC. Translating it yields CASSDGTGNGYTF.

The chain employs TRBV10-3 and TRBJ2-6; D remains ambiguous. The CDR3 loop spans 14 amino acids. The germline V gene has CDR1 ENHRY and CDR2 SYGVKD. Trimming cost V 2 bases and J 0 bases, with 2 bases left between them. CDR3 sequence reads: CAISEPSGANVLTF. The CDR3 nucleotides are TGTGCCATCAGTGAGCCCTCTGGGGCCAACGTCCTGACTTTC.

J is TRBJ1-4 and V is TRBV19, with D possibly TRBD1 on 5 matching bases. Germline CDR1 reads LNHDA; CDR2 reads SQIVND (reference sequence). Trimming stripped 4 bases from V and 5 bases from J, with 14 bases between. The length of the CDR3 is 15 residues. The CDR3 DNA reads TGTGCCAGTAGTAAACGTGGAGAGGGGAATGAAAAACTGTTTTTT. Translating gives CASSKRGEGNEKLFF.

The CDR3 reads CATSPDPGQEANEQFF. CDR3 nucleotides: TGTGCCACCAGCCCTGACCCCGGACAGGAGGCCAATGAGCAGTTCTTC. The rearrangement joins TRBV15 to TRBJ2-1, with TRBD1 matching over 7 bases. Germline CDR1 reads LNHNV; CDR2 reads YYDKDF (reference sequence). The CDR3 length is 16 residues. The V gene end was trimmed by 5 bases and the J gene end by 6 bases; junction bases not matched to a gene: 13.

The chain joins TRBV5-4 to TRBJ1-4, with 8 bases that match TRBD1. Looked up from germline, CDR1 is SGHNT and CDR2 is YYREEE (reference sequence). The CDR3 runs 14 residues. Unmatched junction bases numbered 10, after V lost 5 bases and J lost 10 bases. CDR3 coding DNA: TGTGCCAGCAGTTCGGACAGGGATTATGGAAAACTGTTTTTT. Encoded protein: CASSSDRDYGKLFF.

V usage is TRBV28 and J usage is TRBJ2-5, with TRBD2 identical over 9 bases. Germline CDR1 MDHEN, CDR2 SYDVKM. J lost 9 bases, V lost 6 bases, and 11 bases had no gene match. This CDR3 is built from 14 residues. The CDR3 DNA reads TGTGCCAGCAGGTCGAGCGGGGGGCTCGGGGCCCAGTACTTC. Translated, it gives CASRSSGGLGAQYF. Full variable domain (outside the CDR3, taken from reference TRBV28 and TRBJ2-5): DVKVTQSSRYLVKRTGEKVFLECVQDMDHENMFWYRQDPGLGLRLIYFSYDVKMKEKGDIPEGYSVSREKKERFSLILESASTNQTSMYLCASRSSGGLGAQYFGPGTRLLVL.

The V call is TRBV6-1, the J call TRBJ1-5, with a possible D match to TRBD1 (6 bases). V was trimmed by 6 bases and J by 7 bases, leaving 16 bases between them. Germline V gene lookup returns CDR1 MNHNS and CDR2 SASEGT. CDR3 length: 14 residues. As DNA, the CDR3 is TGTGCCAGCAGAGAACAGGGAGTTGAGCAGCCCCAGCATTTT. Amino acid sequence: CASREQGVEQPQHF.

The chain joins TRBV28 to TRBJ2-7; no clear D gene. This CDR3 spans 12 amino acids. Deletions cut 6 bases from V and 6 bases from J, with 12 bases between. Germline V gives CDR1 MDHEN, CDR2 SYDVKM. The CDR3 DNA reads as TGTGCCAGCAGACACGGTTCTCGCGAGCAGTACTTC. The encoded protein is CASRHGSREQYF. Full variable domain (missing parts from reference TRBV28 and TRBJ2-7): DVKVTQSSRYLVKRTGEKVFLECVQDMDHENMFWYRQDPGLGLRLIYFSYDVKMKEKGDIPEGYSVSREKKERFSLILESASTNQTSMYLCASRHGSREQYFGPGTRLTVT.

The chain joins TRBV27 to TRBJ1-2, with D unresolved. Germline lookup yields CDR1 MNHEY and CDR2 SMNVEV (reference sequence). This CDR3 spans 14 amino acids. V lost 6 bases and J lost 7, with 18 bases in between. The CDR3 DNA sequence: TGTGCCAGCAGCCCCCTAGGATTGGGAGGTGGCTACACCTTC. Its translation: CASSPLGLGGGYTF.

This rearrangement joins TRBV14 to TRBJ2-5; perhaps TRBD2 as D (5 bases). V was pared by 4 bases and J by 11 bases, with 11 bases between. This CDR3 is built from 11 residues. Germline V gene sequence: CDR1 SGHDN, CDR2 FVKESK. CDR3 amino acids: CASSRNREQYF. The CDR3 DNA is TGTGCCAGCAGCCGCAATAGGGAGCAGTACTTC.

The rearrangement joins TRBV6-5 to TRBJ1-4; a possible D gene is TRBD1 (5 bases). CDR1 is MNHEY, CDR2 SVGAGI, per germline. CDR3 length: 14 residues. Trimming stripped 2 bases from V and 8 bases from J, with 12 bases between. The CDR3 nucleotides read TGTGCCAGCAGTTACGGCCGACGGGACGAAAAACTGTTTTTT. As protein: CASSYGRRDEKLFF.

This clone was observed once. The genes are TRBV6-4 and TRBJ2-3; 12 positions agree with TRBD2. The CDR3 is made up of 15 amino acids. V lost 5 bases to trimming and J lost 4 bases; unmatched junction nucleotides: 4. CDR1 is MRHNA, CDR2 SNTAGT, per germline. The CDR3 sequence is CASSRLAGASDTQYF. CDR3 nucleotides: TGTGCCAGCAGTCGACTAGCGGGAGCATCAGATACGCAGTATTTT.

The chain links TRBV5-1 to TRBJ2-1; TRBD1 matches 8 bases. CDR1 is SGHRS and CDR2 is YFSETQ in the germline V gene. V shed 9 bases, J shed 5 bases, and the junction held 7 bases outside the gene matches. The CDR3 covers 13 residues. CDR3 in amino acids: CATSGQEDNEQFF. CDR3 nucleotide sequence: TGCGCCACCTCGGGACAGGAAGACAATGAGCAGTTCTTC.

The chain couples TRBV5-4 to TRBJ2-1, with 16 bases identical to TRBD2. Germline V lookup: CDR1 SGHNT, CDR2 YYREEE (reference sequence). V dropped 4 bases and J dropped 5; count of bases not matched to a gene: 6. This CDR3 has 17 amino acids. The CDR3 nucleotides read TGTGCCAGCAGCCCGGGACTAGCGGGAGGGCTTGACAATGAGCAGTTCTTC. It codes for CASSPGLAGGLDNEQFF.

For the CDR3, the DNA is TGTGCCAGCAGAATGACAGGGGGGACAGATACGCAGTATTTT. Translation gives CASRMTGGTDTQYF. The gene calls are TRBV5-5 and TRBJ2-3, with 9 bases lining up with TRBD1. This CDR3 region has 14 residues. Germline loops: CDR1 SGHKS, CDR2 YYEKEE (reference sequence). Trimming at V came to 5 bases and at J to 3 bases, leaving 4 bases not matched to a gene.

The J gene is TRBJ2-3, the V gene TRBV5-1; TRBD2 matches at 9 bases. CDR1 is SGHRS and CDR2 is YFSETQ in the germline V gene. Germline trimming cut 0 bases from V and 6 bases from J; bases unmatched to any gene: 8. CDR3 size: 16 residues. The CDR3 loop is CASSLGGRADRDTQYF. CDR3 DNA sequence: TGCGCCAGCAGCTTGGGCGGGAGGGCCGATCGGGATACGCAGTATTTT. Complete variable domain (other parts from reference TRBV5-1 and TRBJ2-3): KAGVTQTPRYLIKTRGQQVTLSCSPISGHRSVSWYQQTPGQGLQFLFEYFSETQRNKGNFPGRFSGRQFSNSRSEMNVSTLELGDSALYLCASSLGGRADRDTQYFGPGTRLTVL.

The chain recombines TRBV7-9 with TRBJ2-2, with TRBD2 matching over 9 bases. This CDR3 contains 15 residues. Losses at the gene ends were 5 bases for V and 1 base for J; bases not matched to a gene: 2. The germline gives CDR1 SEHNR, CDR2 FQNEAQ (reference sequence). The CDR3 spells CASSQTSGNTGELFF. CDR3 in DNA: TGTGCCAGCAGCCAGACTAGCGGGAACACCGGGGAGCTGTTTTTT.

This rearrangement joins TRBV28 to TRBJ1-1; 9 bases match TRBD1. V lost 6 bases, J lost 1 base, and 3 bases stayed unmatched. Germline V gene data show CDR1 as MDHEN and CDR2 as SYDVKM. The CDR3 is 14 amino acids. DNA of the CDR3: TGTGCCAGCAGGGTGGGACAGGGGAACACTGAAGCTTTCTTT. Translating gives CASRVGQGNTEAFF.

This clone showed up just a few times. The chain joins TRBV2 to TRBJ2-7; 9 nucleotides line up with TRBD2. In germline, CDR1 is SNHLY, CDR2 FYNNEI. This CDR3 is 14 amino acids long. Losses at the gene ends were 6 bases for V and 6 bases for J; bases not matched to a gene: 9. This chain's CDR3 is CASRTLAGVAEQYF. Written as DNA, the CDR3 is TGTGCCAGCAGGACTTTAGCGGGAGTTGCCGAGCAGTACTTC.

The rearrangement links TRBV7-6 to TRBJ2-5, with 9 bases lining up with TRBD2. The CDR3 loop spans 17 amino acids. J was trimmed by 3 bases and V by 5 bases; bases with no gene match: 13. CDR1 and CDR2 from the germline V gene are SGHVS and FNYEAQ. The CDR3 sequence: CASSPRFVAGDKETQYF. Written as DNA, the CDR3 is TGTGCCAGCAGCCCCCGTTTCGTAGCGGGAGATAAAGAGACCCAGTACTTC.

To note about this clone: Other nucleotide sequences in the sample specify the same CDR3. The CDR3 region is CSVEGAAYGYTF. The CDR3 bases are TGCAGCGTTGAAGGAGCAGCCTATGGCTACACCTTC. V is TRBV29-1 and J is TRBJ1-2, with D uncertain. CDR1 SQVTM and CDR2 ANQGSEA come from the germline V gene. Trimming pared 1 base from V and 4 bases from J, leaving 7 bases between. The CDR3 spans 12 residues.

The J gene is TRBJ2-7, the V gene TRBV4-1; 10 bases align to TRBD2. The length of the CDR3 is 16 residues. Trimming took 2 bases from V and 2 from J; bases not matched to a gene: 6. Germline lookup yields CDR1 MGHRA and CDR2 YSYEKL. CDR3 sequence: CASSQQSGRGPYEQYF. The DNA of the CDR3 is TGCGCCAGCAGCCAACAGAGCGGGAGGGGACCCTACGAGCAGTACTTC.

This sequence joins TRBV5-6 and TRBJ2-7; 7 bases are a match to TRBD1. J gave up 5 bases and V 7 bases, and 6 bases lay outside the gene matches. The germline gives CDR1 SGHDT, CDR2 YYEEEE. This CDR3 is 12 amino acids long. The CDR3 sequence is CASRGQADEQYF. CDR3 in DNA: TGTGCCAGCCGCGGACAGGCCGACGAGCAGTACTTC.

The chain recombines TRBV7-9 with TRBJ1-1, with TRBD1 identical over 7 bases. The CDR3 has 15 amino acids. CDR1 SEHNR and CDR2 FQNEAQ come from the germline V gene (reference sequence). Trimming cost V 4 bases and J 1 base; bases outside gene matches: 6. Here the CDR3 DNA reads TGTGCCAGCAGCTCCCCGACAGGGCGGAACACTGAAGCTTTCTTT. It translates to CASSSPTGRNTEAFF.